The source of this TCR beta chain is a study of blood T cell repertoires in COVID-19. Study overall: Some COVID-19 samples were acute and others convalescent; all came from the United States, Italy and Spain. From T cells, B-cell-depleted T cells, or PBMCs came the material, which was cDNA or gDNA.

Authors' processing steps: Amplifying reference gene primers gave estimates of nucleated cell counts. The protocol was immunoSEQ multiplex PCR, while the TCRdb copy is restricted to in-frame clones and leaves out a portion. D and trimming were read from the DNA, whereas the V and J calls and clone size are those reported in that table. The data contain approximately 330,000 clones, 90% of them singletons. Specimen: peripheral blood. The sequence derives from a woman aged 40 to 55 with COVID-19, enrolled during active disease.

In nucleotides, the CDR3 is TGTGCCAGCAGCTCCGACCTTCTTAGGGGCGGGGAGCTGTTTTTT. Its protein is CASSSDLLRGGELFF. The chain is built from TRBV7-2 and TRBJ2-2; possibly TRBD1 for D (5 bases). The CDR3 consists of 15 residues. The germline CDR1 and CDR2 sequences are SGHTA and FQGNSA. Trimming stripped 4 bases from V and 7 bases from J, with 16 bases between.